A selection of T cell receptor beta chains follows, all from one sample in a study of blood T cell repertoires in COVID-19. TCRdb's copy holds only in-frame clones and misses some; the assay was immunoSEQ multiplex PCR. Of 15,000 to 20,000 clones detected, 91% appear once; the ten largest clones hold roughly 6.6%. The sequenced sample was peripheral blood. The receptors were sampled from a human donor in a cohort sampled during active COVID-19. Each CDR3 is given with its conserved first and last residue. D genes are given only for firm matches. Clone size appears in some rows only: once, few, many, or a class for an expanded clone.

size	V	J	D	CDR3	DNA
once	TRBV3-1/TRBV3-2	TRBJ2-7	TRBD1	CASSRGTAFYEQYF	TGTGCCAGCAGCCGAGGGACAGCCTTCTACGAGCAGTACTTC
NA	TRBV19	TRBJ1-1	TRBD1	CAAGQGPMNTEAFF	TGTGCCGCGGGACAGGGCCCGATGAACACTGAAGCTTTCTTT
NA	TRBV21-1	TRBJ2-4	NA	CASSKRGRKSKNIQYF	TGTGCCAGCAGCAAACGGGGGAGAAAGTCCAAAAACATTCAGTACTTC
NA	TRBV9	TRBJ1-1	NA	CASSVGQHTEAFF	TGTGCCAGCAGCGTGGGCCAGCACACTGAAGCTTTCTTT
NA	TRBV3-1/TRBV3-2	TRBJ2-1	TRBD2	CASRPTSGSLYNEQFF	TGTGCCAGCAGACCCACTAGCGGGAGCCTCTACAATGAGCAGTTCTTC
NA	TRBV6-6	TRBJ2-7	NA	CASSVVPVQGVREQYF	TGTGCCAGCAGTGTAGTACCTGTACAGGGCGTGAGGGAGCAGTACTTC
NA	TRBV10-3	TRBJ1-2	TRBD1	CAISESVTGAGGYTF	TGTGCCATCAGTGAGTCGGTGACAGGGGCTGGAGGCTACACCTTC
NA	TRBV30	TRBJ2-3	NA	CAWIRLAASTDTQYF	TGTGCCTGGATCAGGTTGGCAGCCAGCACAGATACGCAGTATTTT
NA	TRBV11-1	TRBJ2-3	NA	CASSRRFDRNTDTQYF	TGTGCCAGCAGCCGTCGGTTCGACAGGAACACAGATACGCAGTATTTT
NA	TRBV4-1	TRBJ2-7	NA	CASSLTNRGSYEQYF	TGCGCCAGCAGCTTAACAAACCGGGGTTCCTACGAGCAGTACTTC
NA	TRBV5-8	TRBJ2-3	NA	CASSFRHSGVSTDTQYF	TGTGCCAGCAGCTTCAGGCATTCAGGGGTGAGCACAGATACGCAGTATTTT
NA	TRBV3-1/TRBV3-2	TRBJ2-5	TRBD1	CASSPGQGLTQYF	TGTGCCAGCAGCCCAGGACAGGGCCTGACCCAGTACTTC
NA	TRBV6-5	TRBJ1-2	TRBD1	CASAGTGGVGYTF	TGTGCCAGCGCCGGGACAGGGGGCGTCGGCTACACCTTC
NA	TRBV5-1	TRBJ2-3	TRBD1	CASSGTATDTQYF	TGCGCCAGCAGCGGGACAGCCACAGATACGCAGTATTTT
once	TRBV2	TRBJ2-3	NA	CASSEGSGDLYTQYF	TGTGCCAGCAGTGAAGGATCGGGGGATTTGTATACGCAGTATTTT
NA	TRBV6-5	TRBJ2-3	TRBD1	CASSWDTGGAGDTQYF	TGTGCCAGCAGTTGGGACACAGGGGGCGCGGGGGATACGCAGTATTTT
NA	TRBV7-9	TRBJ2-2	TRBD1	CASSPSRTGGAGELFF	TGTGCCAGCAGCCCATCCCGGACAGGGGGTGCCGGGGAGCTGTTTTTT
once	TRBV28	TRBJ1-1	NA	CASRLTGSLNRAFF	TGTGCCAGCAGACTCACAGGGTCCCTTAATCGAGCTTTCTTT
NA	TRBV6-5	TRBJ2-7	TRBD1	CASSETGIGYEQYF	TGTGCCAGCAGCGAGACAGGGATTGGCTACGAGCAGTACTTC
NA	TRBV2	TRBJ2-1	TRBD2	CASRGLAGYEQFF	TGTGCCAGCAGGGGACTAGCGGGATATGAGCAGTTCTTC
NA	TRBV19	TRBJ1-5	NA	CASLTGGQPQHF	TGTGCCAGCCTAACGGGGGGTCAGCCCCAGCATTTT
NA	TRBV4-1	TRBJ2-5	TRBD1	CASSPEQGVGTQYF	TGCGCCAGCAGCCCTGAACAGGGGGTGGGGACCCAGTACTTC
NA	TRBV27	TRBJ1-2	NA	CASSFQGSNYGYTF	TGTGCCAGCAGTTTCCAGGGTTCTAACTATGGCTACACCTTC
few	TRBV6-2/TRBV6-3	TRBJ1-6	TRBD1	CASSYGTGVNSPLHF	TGTGCCAGCAGTTACGGAACAGGGGTGAATTCACCCCTCCACTTT
NA	TRBV7-9	TRBJ2-1	TRBD2	CASSDSGRAWNEQFF	TGTGCCAGCAGCGATAGCGGGAGGGCCTGGAATGAGCAGTTCTTC
NA	TRBV29-1	TRBJ2-7	NA	CSVAGGSYEQYF	TGCAGCGTTGCCGGGGGCTCCTACGAGCAGTACTTC
NA	TRBV12-5	TRBJ2-6	NA	CASGSPLAPGANVLTF	TGTGCTAGTGGTTCCCCGTTGGCCCCTGGGGCCAACGTCCTGACTTTC
NA	TRBV5-5	TRBJ1-6	NA	CASSLSSERNSPLHF	TGTGCCAGCAGCTTGAGCTCCGAGAGAAATTCACCCCTCCACTTT
NA	TRBV5-8	TRBJ1-1	TRBD1	CASTYRGGAMNTEAFF	TGTGCCAGCACCTACAGGGGGGGAGCAATGAACACTGAAGCTTTCTTT
once	TRBV19	TRBJ2-7	NA	CASSIPGRGSYEQYF	TGTGCCAGTAGCATCCCGGGCAGGGGATCCTACGAGCAGTACTTC
NA	TRBV7-2	TRBJ1-2	TRBD1	CASSPTGNYGYTF	TGTGCCAGCAGCCCGACAGGGAACTATGGCTACACCTTC
NA	TRBV5-4	TRBJ1-1	TRBD1	CASSSEQGETAEAFF	TGTGCCAGCAGCAGCGAACAGGGGGAAACAGCTGAAGCTTTCTTT
NA	TRBV10-2	TRBJ2-5	TRBD1	CASSLQDRGGETQYF	TGCGCCAGCAGCCTCCAGGACAGGGGGGGAGAGACCCAGTACTTC
NA	TRBV7-9	TRBJ1-5	TRBD1	CASSLDFGQEGSNQPQHF	TGTGCCAGCAGCTTAGATTTCGGACAGGAGGGTAGCAATCAGCCCCAGCATTTT
NA	TRBV7-9	TRBJ1-2	NA	CASSLVPGDGGYTF	TGTGCCAGCAGCTTAGTCCCGGGGGACGGCGGCTACACCTTC
NA	TRBV10-3	TRBJ1-2	NA	CAISDWSGHDGYTF	TGTGCCATCAGTGATTGGTCAGGTCATGATGGCTACACCTTC
NA	TRBV11-3	TRBJ1-1	TRBD1	CASRSQGVNTEAFF	TGTGCCAGCAGGTCACAGGGGGTAAACACTGAAGCTTTCTTT
NA	TRBV19	TRBJ1-5	NA	CASSTGQNQPQHF	TGTGCCAGTAGTACGGGACAAAATCAGCCCCAGCATTTT
NA	TRBV18	TRBJ2-3	TRBD2	CASSPRTSVTDTQYF	TGTGCCAGCTCACCGAGGACTAGTGTGACAGATACGCAGTATTTT
NA	TRBV7-9	TRBJ2-1	TRBD2	CASILAGLGHEQFF	TGTGCCAGCATCCTAGCGGGACTAGGCCATGAGCAGTTCTTC
NA	TRBV6-4	TRBJ2-2	NA	CASSVLANTGELFF	TGTGCCAGCAGTGTTTTGGCCAACACCGGGGAGCTGTTTTTT
few	TRBV5-4	TRBJ2-7	NA	CASSLPAGYEQYF	TGTGCCAGCAGCCTCCCCGCAGGCTACGAGCAGTACTTC
NA	TRBV6-6	TRBJ1-5	NA	CASSRKGGDGNQPQHF	TGTGCCAGCAGTCGAAAGGGAGGTGACGGCAATCAGCCCCAGCATTTT
NA	TRBV11-2	TRBJ2-5	NA	CASSLERGLETQYF	TGTGCCAGCAGCTTAGAGCGGGGGCTCGAGACCCAGTACTTC
NA	TRBV11-3	TRBJ1-2	TRBD1	CASRPGQGDNYGYTF	TGTGCCAGCAGACCAGGACAGGGGGATAACTATGGCTACACCTTC